Listed below are T cell receptor beta chains from one sample, sequenced in a study of blood T cell repertoires in COVID-19. Some clones are missing from TCRdb's copy, which holds only in-frame ones; the method was immunoSEQ multiplex PCR. The data show some 150,000 clones, approximately 84% seen once. The specimen was peripheral blood. These receptors were taken from a man between 70 and 80 years old with acute or convalescent COVID-19. The CDR3 runs from the conserved cysteine through the conserved F or W. D genes are given only for firm matches. Expanded clones get a size class; other rows say once, few or many, or leave the size out.

V	size	D	J	DNA	CDR3
TRBV7-8	few	TRBD1	TRBJ1-2	TGTGCCAGCAGCTTAGTCGGGGGACAGGAAAACTATGGCTACACCTTC	CASSLVGGQENYGYTF
TRBV2	NA	NA	TRBJ2-7	TGTGCCAGCAGTGTGGGCCAGTCCTACGAGCAGTACTTC	CASSVGQSYEQYF
TRBV29-1	NA	TRBD2	TRBJ2-3	TGCAGCGTAACCAGGACTAGCGGAGAGGTAGATACGCAGTATTTT	CSVTRTSGEVDTQYF
TRBV5-1	NA	TRBD1	TRBJ2-1	TGCGCCAGCAGCTTGAGGACAGGGATTATTAATGAGCAGTTCTTC	CASSLRTGIINEQFF
TRBV6-1	NA	NA	TRBJ1-2	TGTGCCAGCAGTGAAGTTGCCGGACAGCCGAGAGGCTACACCTTC	CASSEVAGQPRGYTF
TRBV5-1	NA	NA	TRBJ2-7	TGCGCCAGCAGCTTAACAGGGGGGGAGTACGAGCAGTACTTC	CASSLTGGEYEQYF
TRBV9	NA	NA	TRBJ2-1	TGTGCCAGCAGCGGAGGGGCCGGGACTTCCTACAATGAGCAGTTCTTC	CASSGGAGTSYNEQFF
TRBV5-1	NA	NA	TRBJ1-5	TGCGCCAGCAGCTTGGAGGGGGTTGGCAATCAGCCCCAGCATTTT	CASSLEGVGNQPQHF
TRBV19	NA	TRBD1	TRBJ2-7	TGTGCCAGCCAGGGGGCCTACGAGCAGTACTTC	CASQGAYEQYF
TRBV5-1	NA	TRBD1	TRBJ1-5	TGCGCCAGCAGCTTGTCCGGGACAGCGGAACAGCCCCAGCATTTT	CASSLSGTAEQPQHF